What follows is one T cell receptor beta chain and its context. Its matching antigen is unknown. These data are taken from a study of cytomegalovirus exposure and HLA in healthy donors. Study-level results: The majority of TCR sequences were rare, yet some public TCRs appeared in many donors. What a later analysis showed was that several of the most significant clusters appeared linked to common viral pathogens. It was reported that TCR beta sequences correctly inferred the HLA-A and HLA-B alleles for most subjects. The authors enumerated around 150 TCR beta chains as linked to cytomegalovirus.

From germline, CDR1 is MNHNY and CDR2 SVGAGI (reference sequence). CDR3 length: 12 residues. The V gene end was trimmed by 6 bases and the J gene end by 8 bases; junction bases not matched to a gene: 6. Use of 60 Vbeta and 13 Jbeta primers characterized the PCR. Sequencing used immunoSEQ multiplex PCR; TCRdb keeps in-frame clones, though not all of them. The table has about 130,000 clones, over 70% seen once. Sequencing was performed on PBMCs. This TCR came from a woman aged 50 to 60 in good health and CMV-seronegative. The chain links TRBV6-6 to TRBJ1-2, with 7 bases fitting TRBD1. CDR3 coding DNA: TGTGCCAGCAGCCAGACAGGGCTCGGCTACACCTTC. Amino acids: CASSQTGLGYTF.